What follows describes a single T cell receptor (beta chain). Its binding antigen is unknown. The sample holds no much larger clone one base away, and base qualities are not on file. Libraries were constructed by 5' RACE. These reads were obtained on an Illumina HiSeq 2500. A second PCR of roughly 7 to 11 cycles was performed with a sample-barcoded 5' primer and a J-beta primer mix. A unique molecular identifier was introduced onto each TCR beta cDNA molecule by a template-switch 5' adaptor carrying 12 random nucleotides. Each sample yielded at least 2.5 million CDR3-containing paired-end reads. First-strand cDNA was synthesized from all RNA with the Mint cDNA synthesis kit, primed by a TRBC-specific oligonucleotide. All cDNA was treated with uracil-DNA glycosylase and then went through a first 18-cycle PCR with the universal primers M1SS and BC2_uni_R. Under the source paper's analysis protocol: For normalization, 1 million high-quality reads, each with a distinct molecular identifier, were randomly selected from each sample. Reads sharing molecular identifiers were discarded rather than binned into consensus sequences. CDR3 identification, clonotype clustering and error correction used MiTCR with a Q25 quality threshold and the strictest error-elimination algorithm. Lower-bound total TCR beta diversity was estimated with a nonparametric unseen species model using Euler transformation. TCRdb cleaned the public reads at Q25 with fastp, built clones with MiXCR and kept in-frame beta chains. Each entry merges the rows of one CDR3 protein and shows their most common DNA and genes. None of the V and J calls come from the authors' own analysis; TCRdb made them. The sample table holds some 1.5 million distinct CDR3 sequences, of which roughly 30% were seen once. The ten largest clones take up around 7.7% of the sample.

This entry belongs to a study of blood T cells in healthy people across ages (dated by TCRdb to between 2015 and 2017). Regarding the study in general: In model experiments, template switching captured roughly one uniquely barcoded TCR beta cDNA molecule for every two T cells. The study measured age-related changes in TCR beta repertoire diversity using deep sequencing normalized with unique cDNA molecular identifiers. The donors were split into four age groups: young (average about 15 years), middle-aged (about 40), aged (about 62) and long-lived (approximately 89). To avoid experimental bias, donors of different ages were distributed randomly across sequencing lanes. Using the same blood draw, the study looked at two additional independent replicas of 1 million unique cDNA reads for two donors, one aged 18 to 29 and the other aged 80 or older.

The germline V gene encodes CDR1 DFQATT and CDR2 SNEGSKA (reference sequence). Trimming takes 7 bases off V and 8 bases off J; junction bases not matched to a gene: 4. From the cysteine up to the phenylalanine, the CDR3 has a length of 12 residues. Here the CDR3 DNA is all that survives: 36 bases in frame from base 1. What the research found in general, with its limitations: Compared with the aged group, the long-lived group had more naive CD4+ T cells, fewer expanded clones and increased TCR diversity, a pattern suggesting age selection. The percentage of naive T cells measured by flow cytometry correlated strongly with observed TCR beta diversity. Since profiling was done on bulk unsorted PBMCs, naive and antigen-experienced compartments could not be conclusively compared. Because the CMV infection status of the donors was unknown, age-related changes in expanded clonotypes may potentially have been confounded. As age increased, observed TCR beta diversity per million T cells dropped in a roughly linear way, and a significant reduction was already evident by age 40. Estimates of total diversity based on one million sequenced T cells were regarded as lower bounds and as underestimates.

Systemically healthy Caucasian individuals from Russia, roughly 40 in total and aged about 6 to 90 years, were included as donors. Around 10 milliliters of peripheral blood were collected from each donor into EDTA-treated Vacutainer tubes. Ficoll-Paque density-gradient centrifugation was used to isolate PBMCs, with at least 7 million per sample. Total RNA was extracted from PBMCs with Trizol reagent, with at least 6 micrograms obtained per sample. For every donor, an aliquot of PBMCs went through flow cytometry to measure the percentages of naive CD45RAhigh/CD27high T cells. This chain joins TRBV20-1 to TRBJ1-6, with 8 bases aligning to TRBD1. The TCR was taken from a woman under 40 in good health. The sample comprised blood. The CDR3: CSGTGGDSPLHF. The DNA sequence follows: TGCAGTGGAACAGGGGGTGATTCACCCCTCCACTTT.